Included here is one T cell receptor beta chain sequence, with context. Its antigen is not known. TCRalpha and TCRbeta libraries used 5'RACE with constant-segment primers and UMIs. A single record per CDR3 protein comes from TCRdb applying MiXCR to the 5' RACE reads. The sample includes some 150,000 distinct CDR3 sequences, 15% to 20% of them seen just once. This CDR3 spans 15 amino acids. Trimming removed 3 bases at V and 1 base at J, with 12 bases between. Germline CDR1 SGHAT, CDR2 FQNNGV. This entry is derived from a study of T-cell memory formation after mild COVID-19. Background on the study: There were largely donor-specific TCR clusters. General study results and limits: Mainly in CM and EM were contracting CD4+ clones; CD8+ were in EMRA. A second wave expanding day 15 to 37 was CD4+-biased; contracting clones were balanced.

The chain couples TRBV11-2 to TRBJ1-1, with a tentative D call TRBD1 (5 bases). This receptor was identified in an adult woman who had mild COVID-19 (a few samples of this study predate the infection). Cell type and time point are not known. The source material was PBMCs or a T cell subset sorted from them (not recorded which). The CDR3 region is CASSFRLGENTEAFF. In nucleotides, the CDR3 is TGTGCCAGCAGCTTCAGGCTGGGGGAGAACACTGAAGCTTTCTTT.